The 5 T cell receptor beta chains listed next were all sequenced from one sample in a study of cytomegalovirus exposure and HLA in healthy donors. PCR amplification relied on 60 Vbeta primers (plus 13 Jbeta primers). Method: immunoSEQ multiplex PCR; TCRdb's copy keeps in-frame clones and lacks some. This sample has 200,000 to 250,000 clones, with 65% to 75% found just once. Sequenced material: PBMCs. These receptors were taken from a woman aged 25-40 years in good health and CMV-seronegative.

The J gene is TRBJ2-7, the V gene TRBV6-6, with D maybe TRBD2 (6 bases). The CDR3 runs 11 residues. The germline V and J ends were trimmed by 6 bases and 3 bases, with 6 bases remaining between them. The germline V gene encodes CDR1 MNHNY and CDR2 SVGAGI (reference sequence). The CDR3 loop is CASRGGYEQYF. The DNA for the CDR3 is TGTGCCAGCAGGGGAGGCTACGAGCAGTACTTC.

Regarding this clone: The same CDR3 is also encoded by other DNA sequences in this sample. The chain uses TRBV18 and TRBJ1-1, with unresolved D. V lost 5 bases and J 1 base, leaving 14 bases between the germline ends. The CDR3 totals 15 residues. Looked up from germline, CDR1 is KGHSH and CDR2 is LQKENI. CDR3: CASSDLRVGNTEAFF. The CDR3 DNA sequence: TGTGCCAGCTCAGATCTCCGGGTGGGGAACACTGAAGCTTTCTTT.

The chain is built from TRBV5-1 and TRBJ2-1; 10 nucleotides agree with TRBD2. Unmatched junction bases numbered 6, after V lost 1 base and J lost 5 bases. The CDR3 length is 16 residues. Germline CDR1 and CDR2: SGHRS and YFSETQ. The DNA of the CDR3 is TGCGCCAGCAGCTTGTCTAGCGGGAGCGTCGACAATGAGCAGTTCTTC. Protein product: CASSLSSGSVDNEQFF. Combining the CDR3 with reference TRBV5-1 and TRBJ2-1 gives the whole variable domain KAGVTQTPRYLIKTRGQQVTLSCSPISGHRSVSWYQQTPGQGLQFLFEYFSETQRNKGNFPGRFSGRQFSNSRSEMNVSTLELGDSALYLCASSLSSGSVDNEQFFGPGTRLTVL.

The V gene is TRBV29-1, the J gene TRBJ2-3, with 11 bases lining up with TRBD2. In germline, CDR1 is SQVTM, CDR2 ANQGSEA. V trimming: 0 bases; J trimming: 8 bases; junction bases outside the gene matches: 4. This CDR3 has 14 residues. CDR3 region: CSVEEVAGGTTQYF. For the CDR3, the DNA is TGCAGCGTTGAAGAAGTAGCGGGAGGGACTACGCAGTATTTT.

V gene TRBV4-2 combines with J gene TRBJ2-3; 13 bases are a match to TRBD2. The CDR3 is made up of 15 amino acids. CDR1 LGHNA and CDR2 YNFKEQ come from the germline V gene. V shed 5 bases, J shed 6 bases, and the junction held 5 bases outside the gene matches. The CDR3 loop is CASSSRTSGSDTQYF. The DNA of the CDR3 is TGTGCCAGCAGCTCACGGACTAGCGGGAGCGATACGCAGTATTTT.